The 3 T cell receptor beta chains below come from one sample, sequenced in a study of cytomegalovirus exposure and HLA in healthy donors. The PCR was carried out with 60 Vbeta primers and 13 Jbeta primers. Using immunoSEQ multiplex PCR, the repertoire was profiled, and TCRdb retains in-frame clones only, with some absent. The sample has 45,000 to 65,000 clones; around 70% are singletons. The sequenced sample consisted of PBMCs. These receptors came from a man aged 18-30 years in good health and CMV-seronegative.

The chain's CDR3 is CATSTRTQGANQPQHF. In nucleotides, the CDR3 is TGTGCCACCAGCACCCGGACCCAGGGTGCCAATCAGCCCCAGCATTTT. This chain joins TRBV15 and TRBJ1-5; D may be TRBD1 (5 bases). Germline-derived CDR1 and CDR2 are LNHNV and YYDKDF (reference sequence). Trimming cost V 4 bases and J 3 bases, with 16 bases left between them. CDR3 length: 16 amino acids.

The chain carries TRBV27 and TRBJ1-1; 9 bases match TRBD1. The CDR3 loop spans 13 amino acids. The germline V gene encodes CDR1 MNHEY and CDR2 SMNVEV (reference sequence). The V and J ends lost 6 bases and 7 bases, in that order; junction bases with no gene match: 6. This chain's CDR3 is CASRQGAGGEAFF. The DNA for the CDR3 is TGTGCCAGCAGACAGGGGGCAGGCGGTGAAGCTTTCTTT.

This rearrangement joins TRBV29-1 to TRBJ1-1; 9 positions agree with TRBD1. After removal of 6 bases from V and 1 base from J, the junction contained 6 bases not matched to a gene. The CDR3 is 14 amino acids. Per germline, CDR1 SQVTM and CDR2 ANQGSEA. CDR3 region: CSVKQGAGNTEAFF. The CDR3 DNA follows: TGCAGCGTGAAACAGGGGGCTGGGAACACTGAAGCTTTCTTT.